Below, 20 T cell receptor beta chains from the same sample are listed, as sequenced in a study. Sequencing was performed with immunoSEQ multiplex PCR; in TCRdb, only in-frame clones are kept and a portion is missing. This sample has around 50,000 clones, with more than 85% found just once. The sample comprised PBMCs. Source of these receptors: a man aged 35-49 years with rheumatoid arthritis.

CDR3 region: CAWSGDGPQHF. The CDR3 nucleotides are TGTGCCTGGAGTGGGGATGGACCCCAGCATTTT. The chain couples TRBV30 to TRBJ1-5; D unresolved. Germline values: CDR1 GTSNPN, CDR2 SVGIG (reference sequence). Trimming pared 1 base from V and 10 bases from J, leaving 8 bases between. CDR3 length: 11 amino acids.

In this sample, this clone turned up once. This rearrangement joins TRBV24-1 to TRBJ2-1; 12 nucleotides match TRBD2. Germline V CDR1 and CDR2: KGHDR, SFDVKD. Germline trimming cut 3 bases from V and 8 bases from J; bases unmatched to any gene: 7. The CDR3 loop spans 16 amino acids. The CDR3 region is CATSDPTSGSFDEQFF. The CDR3 nucleotides are TGTGCCACCAGTGATCCGACTAGCGGGAGTTTTGATGAGCAGTTCTTC.

The rearrangement uses TRBV10-3 and TRBJ1-2, with D possibly being TRBD1 (5 bases). Per germline, CDR1 ENHRY and CDR2 SYGVKD. The CDR3 length is 14 residues. V dropped 4 bases and J dropped 6 bases, with 15 bases sitting between them. The CDR3 protein is CAISGNRGEDGYTF. The CDR3 bases are TGTGCCATCAGTGGAAACCGGGGCGAGGATGGCTACACCTTC.

This clone has just one count. The chain links TRBV5-1 to TRBJ2-3; the match to TRBD1 covers 8 bases. This CDR3 region has 15 residues. Germline V gene data show CDR1 as SGHRS and CDR2 as YFSETQ. With V trimmed by 5 bases and J by 6 bases, 11 bases remained unmatched. Here the CDR3 reads CASSKYQGAQDTQYF. Written as DNA, the CDR3 is TGCGCCAGCAGTAAGTACCAGGGGGCGCAGGATACGCAGTATTTT.

The sample holds one count of this clone. As DNA, the CDR3 is TGTGCCAGCATGGTTGGTGGGGCCACGACTGAAGCTTTCTTT. Its protein product is CASMVGGATTEAFF. The chain links TRBV25-1 to TRBJ1-1, with a possible D match to TRBD1 (5 bases). CDR3 length: 14 residues. CDR1 and CDR2 (germline): MGHDK, SYGVNS. V lost 7 bases and J 5 bases, leaving 17 bases between the germline ends.

The chain employs TRBV7-8 and TRBJ1-2; 9 nucleotides align to TRBD1. This CDR3 is built from 16 residues. Trimming took 1 base from V and 4 from J; bases not matched to a gene: 7. CDR1 and CDR2 (germline): SGHVS, FQNEAQ. The CDR3 DNA is TGTGCCAGCAGCTTAGAGGGGACAGGGCAAGTCTATGGCTACACCTTC. Residues: CASSLEGTGQVYGYTF.

V and J are TRBV9 and TRBJ2-1, with 13 bases lining up with TRBD2. J was trimmed by 5 bases and V by 3 bases; bases with no gene match: 2. The CDR3 sequence is 15 residues long. Germline CDR1 is SGDLS and CDR2 is YYNGEE. The CDR3 DNA follows: TGTGCCAGCAGCGGGGGACTAGCGGGACACAATGAGCAGTTCTTC. It codes for CASSGGLAGHNEQFF.

The chain employs TRBV24-1 and TRBJ2-3, with a tentative D call TRBD1 (6 bases). CDR1 and CDR2 (germline): KGHDR, SFDVKD. Between the trimmed V and J ends, which lost 5 bases and 6 bases, there was a span of 14 bases. CDR3 length equals 14 residues. The CDR3 sequence: CATSAPGVSDTQYF. The CDR3 DNA reads TGTGCCACCAGTGCCCCAGGGGTCTCGGATACGCAGTATTTT.

The V gene is TRBV3-1 (or the pseudogene TRBV3-2), the J gene TRBJ2-7; D call uncertain. V gave up 4 bases and J gave up 6 bases, with 16 bases separating them. Germline lookup yields CDR1 LGHDT and CDR2 YNNKEL (reference sequence). This CDR3 is 14 amino acids long. CDR3 coding DNA: TGTGCCAGCAGCCCCGCGAGTTTCGTCTCCGAGCAGTACTTC. Amino acid sequence: CASSPASFVSEQYF.

This rearrangement joins TRBV4-3 to TRBJ1-2, with D unresolved. The CDR3 totals 15 residues. CDR1 is LGHNA, CDR2 YSLEER, per germline. V shed 0 bases and J shed 8 bases, with 16 bases lying between them. CDR3 amino acids: CASSQEPGVLRGYTF. The CDR3, as DNA: TGCGCCAGCAGCCAAGAACCTGGGGTGCTGCGAGGCTACACCTTC.

The V and J genes are TRBV27 and TRBJ1-5; D remains ambiguous. Germline loops: CDR1 MNHEY, CDR2 SMNVEV (reference sequence). Deletions cut 2 bases from V and 4 bases from J, with 6 bases between. The CDR3 is 13 residues long. The CDR3 nucleotides read TGTGCCAGCAGTTTAAGAGAGAATCAGCCCCAGCATTTT. Translated: CASSLRENQPQHF.

The chain links TRBV7-9 to TRBJ1-6, with D possibly TRBD1 on 5 matching bases. The CDR3 is 15 amino acids. Germline V lookup: CDR1 SEHNR, CDR2 FQNEAQ (reference sequence). Trimming cost V 2 bases and J 10 bases, with 15 bases left between them. The CDR3 DNA sequence: TGTGCCAGCAGCTTAAAGGGACTTCGGGGATCACCCCTCCACTTT. Protein product: CASSLKGLRGSPLHF.

The rearrangement links TRBV12-3 or TRBV12-4 to TRBJ2-1; no clear D gene. Between the trimmed V and J ends, which lost 1 base and 8 bases, there was a span of 6 bases. This CDR3 is built from 12 residues. CDR3 loop: CASSLDPDEQFF. Here the CDR3 DNA reads TGTGCCAGCAGTTTAGACCCCGATGAGCAGTTCTTC.

This sequence joins TRBV7-9 and TRBJ1-1; the D gene is possibly TRBD1 (5 bases). Trimming took 8 bases from V and 2 from J, leaving 15 bases between them. This CDR3 spans 14 amino acids. Per the germline V gene, CDR1 is SEHNR and CDR2 is FQNEAQ (reference sequence). The DNA for the CDR3 is TGTGCCAGCGGCGATTTGACAGTTAACACTGAAGCTTTCTTT. Protein sequence: CASGDLTVNTEAFF.

This rearrangement joins TRBV7-6 to TRBJ1-5; D is possibly TRBD1 (5 bases). The CDR3 is 15 amino acids. Germline V CDR1 and CDR2: SGHVS, FNYEAQ. V lost 4 bases, J lost 0 bases, and 10 bases lay in between. The CDR3 reads CASSSGTASNQPQHF. CDR3 sequence (DNA): TGTGCCAGCAGCTCTGGGACGGCTAGCAATCAGCCCCAGCATTTT.

The chain has TRBV3-1 (or the pseudogene TRBV3-2) and TRBJ2-5; perhaps TRBD2 as D (6 bases). Germline V gene data show CDR1 as LGHDT and CDR2 as YNNKEL (reference sequence). The V end lost 1 base, the J end lost 4 bases, and 13 bases lay between the germline ends. CDR3 length: 15 residues. CDR3 nucleotide sequence: TGTGCCAGCAGCCAAGTAGGAGGGGATGGAGAGACCCAGTACTTC. This encodes CASSQVGGDGETQYF.

This clone was seen only once. V and J are TRBV28 and TRBJ2-5; 9 bases are shared with TRBD1. Germline V gene sequence: CDR1 MDHEN, CDR2 SYDVKM. This CDR3 region has 16 residues. The trim removed 5 bases at V and 5 bases at J, leaving 12 bases unmatched. The CDR3 nucleotides read TGTGCCAGCAGTCCGACCTCTACAGGGGGCCGGGAGACCCAGTACTTC. Amino acids: CASSPTSTGGRETQYF.

The chain has TRBV5-6 and TRBJ1-2; unclear D gene. The V gene's germline CDR1 is SGHDT and CDR2 YYEEEE. This CDR3 is 15 amino acids long. V was cut by 0 bases and J by 8 bases, with 17 bases left in between. For the CDR3, the DNA is TGTGCCAGCAGCTTGGGTCAACCCGCACGAGACGGCTACACCTTC. Protein sequence: CASSLGQPARDGYTF.

The rearrangement uses TRBV7-9 and TRBJ2-7; no firm D call. V lost 0 bases, J lost 0 bases, and 6 bases lay in between. Germline lookup yields CDR1 SEHNR and CDR2 FQNEAQ (reference sequence). The CDR3 sequence is 14 residues long. The CDR3 DNA follows: TGTGCCAGCAGCTTAGCCGACGGCTCCTACGAGCAGTACTTC. Its translation is CASSLADGSYEQYF.

This chain connects TRBV9 to TRBJ2-2; D uncertain. V lost 0 bases and J 0 bases, leaving 12 bases between the germline ends. This CDR3 is built from 17 residues. Germline V gene lookup returns CDR1 SGDLS and CDR2 YYNGEE. The CDR3, as DNA: TGTGCCAGCAGCGTAGTACACGGGCCGTCGAACACCGGGGAGCTGTTTTTT. It specifies CASSVVHGPSNTGELFF. The full variable domain, with the rest looked up from reference TRBV9 and TRBJ2-2, is DSGVTQTPKHLITATGQRVTLRCSPRSGDLSVYWYQQSLDQGLQFLIQYYNGEERAKGNILERFSAQQFPDLHSELNLSSLELGDSALYFCASSVVHGPSNTGELFFGEGSRLTVL.